The 10 T cell receptor beta chains given below trace back to one sample, sequenced in a study of CD8 T cells in ankylosing spondylitis. TCRdb used MiXCR to reprocess the 5' RACE reads, holding one entry per CDR3 protein. This table holds over 110,000 distinct CDR3 sequences, roughly 8% found once. The sample consisted of synovial fluid, either unsorted or a sorted T cell fraction (not recorded which). These receptors originate from a male donor with ankylosing spondylitis.

This clonotype was recorded at least ten times. The chain uses TRBV7-8 and TRBJ1-6; TRBD1 is a possible D gene (6 bases). This CDR3 is built from 15 residues. The V and J ends lost 2 bases and 5 bases respectively, with 10 bases between them. Germline CDR1 SGHVS, CDR2 FQNEAQ. CDR3 sequence reads: CASSLYRQDNSPLHF. The DNA for the CDR3 is TGTGCCAGCAGCTTATATAGACAGGATAATTCACCCCTCCACTTT. Looking up the rest from reference TRBV7-8 and TRBJ1-6 gives the full variable domain: GAGVSQSPRYKVAKRGQDVALRCDPISGHVSLFWYQQALGQGPEFLTYFQNEAQLDKSGLPSDRFFAERPEGSVSTLKIQRTQQEDSAVYLCASSLYRQDNSPLHFGNGTRLTVT.

The rearrangement links TRBV14 to TRBJ1-1, with D perhaps matching TRBD1 (6 bases). V was pared by 2 bases and J by 0 bases, with 13 bases between. Germline V gene lookup returns CDR1 SGHDN and CDR2 FVKESK. The CDR3 has 16 residues. The DNA for the CDR3 is TGTGCCAGCAGCCAAATCGTGGGGACACTGAACACTGAAGCTTTCTTT. This gives the protein CASSQIVGTLNTEAFF.

A few counts support this clonotype. The chain is built from TRBV7-9 and TRBJ1-4, with no clear D. The CDR3 sequence is 15 residues long. Germline V gene data show CDR1 as SEHNR and CDR2 as FQNEAQ (reference sequence). V was clipped by 1 base and J by 6 bases, with 12 bases between them. CDR3 protein: CASSLGYGFDEKLFF. CDR3 DNA: TGTGCCAGCAGCTTAGGGTATGGGTTTGATGAAAAACTGTTTTTT.

This clonotype was found a few times. V is TRBV20-1 and J is TRBJ1-2; unclear D gene. The V end was cut by 3 bases, the J end by 4 bases, with 15 bases between. This CDR3 comprises 14 residues. The germline gives CDR1 DFQATT, CDR2 SNEGSKA (reference sequence). CDR3 DNA sequence: TGCAGTGCTAGTTTGGGGATGGTGGGCTATGGCTACACCTTC. Amino acid sequence: CSASLGMVGYGYTF.

V and J are TRBV11-1 and TRBJ2-3; 7 bases agree with TRBD2. The CDR3 length is 13 residues. The germline V gene has CDR1 SGHAT and CDR2 FQDESV (reference sequence). V dropped 2 bases and J dropped 5; count of bases not matched to a gene: 1. CDR3 amino acids: CASSLTGGDTQYF. The DNA of the CDR3 is TGTGCCAGCAGCTTAACGGGAGGAGATACGCAGTATTTT.

This chain uses TRBV7-2 with TRBJ1-3, with unresolved D. The germline V gene encodes CDR1 SGHTA and CDR2 FQGNSA. This CDR3 contains 15 residues. V gave up 1 base and J gave up 0 bases, with 7 bases separating them. The CDR3 coding sequence is TGTGCCAGCAGCTTAGTACCAGGCTCTGGAAACACCATATATTTT. Its protein product is CASSLVPGSGNTIYF.

The chain links TRBV23-1 to TRBJ2-3; 8 positions agree with TRBD2. TRBV23-1 is an ORF for which the function is uncertain. The V segment lost 8 bases and the J segment 4 bases; nucleotides outside the gene matches: 8. The CDR3 totals 14 residues. The CDR3 region is CASDYSGTPDTQYF. The CDR3 DNA sequence: TGCGCCAGCGATTATAGCGGGACCCCAGATACGCAGTATTTT.

The J gene is TRBJ2-5, the V gene TRBV20-1; perhaps D is TRBD1 or TRBD2 (6 bases each). The germline V gene has CDR1 DFQATT and CDR2 SNEGSKA (reference sequence). There are 14 residues in the CDR3. Between the trimmed V and J ends, which lost 2 bases and 6 bases, there was a span of 16 bases. CDR3 sequence: CSARKGGPSQTQYF. CDR3 bases: TGCAGTGCTAGAAAGGGGGGACCCAGTCAGACCCAGTACTTC.

This clonotype is medium-sized. CDR3 bases: TGTGCCAGCAGCCCGATGGCGGGATCGTACAATGAGCAGTTCTTC. Translated: CASSPMAGSYNEQFF. The rearrangement joins TRBV7-9 to TRBJ2-1; perhaps TRBD2 as D (6 bases). Germline lookup yields CDR1 SEHNR and CDR2 FQNEAQ (reference sequence). V was pared by 5 bases and J by 4 bases, with 15 bases between. This CDR3 has 15 amino acids. The full variable domain, its missing parts supplied by reference TRBV7-9 and TRBJ2-1, is DTGVSQNPRHKITKRGQNVTFRCDPISEHNRLYWYRQTLGQGPEFLTYFQNEAQLEKSRLLSDRFSAERPKGSFSTLEIQRTEQGDSAMYLCASSPMAGSYNEQFFGPGTRLTVL.

The gene calls are TRBV6-5 and TRBJ1-2, with 8 positions matching TRBD1. V shed 2 bases, J shed 12 bases, and the junction held 11 bases outside the gene matches. This CDR3 has 14 residues. The germline CDR1 and CDR2 sequences are MNHEY and SVGAGI. The CDR3 coding sequence is TGTGCCAGCAGTTACCAGGACAGGGAAGGAAGGCACACCTTC. Translating it yields CASSYQDREGRHTF.